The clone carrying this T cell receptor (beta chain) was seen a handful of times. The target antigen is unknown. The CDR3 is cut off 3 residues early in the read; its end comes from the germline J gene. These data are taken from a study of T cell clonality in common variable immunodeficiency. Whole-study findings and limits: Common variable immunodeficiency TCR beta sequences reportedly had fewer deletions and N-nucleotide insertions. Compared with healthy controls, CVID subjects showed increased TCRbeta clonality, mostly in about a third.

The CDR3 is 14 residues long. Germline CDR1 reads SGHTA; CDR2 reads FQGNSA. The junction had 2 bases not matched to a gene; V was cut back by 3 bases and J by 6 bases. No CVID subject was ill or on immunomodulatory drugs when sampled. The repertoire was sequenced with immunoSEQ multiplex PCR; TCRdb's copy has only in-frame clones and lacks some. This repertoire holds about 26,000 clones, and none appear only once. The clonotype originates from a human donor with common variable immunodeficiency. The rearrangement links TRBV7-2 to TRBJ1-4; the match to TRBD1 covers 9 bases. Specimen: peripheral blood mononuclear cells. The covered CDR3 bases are TGTGCCAGCAGCTTCCGGACAGGGGATGAAAAA. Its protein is CASSFRTGDEK. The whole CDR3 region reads CASSFRTGDEKLFF.